This T cell receptor (beta chain) was captured in a study of PD-1 blockade in classical Hodgkin lymphoma. Repertoires were generated with immunoSEQ multiplex PCR, while TCRdb's copy carries only in-frame clones and drops some. The sample holds about 97,000 clones; approximately 80% are singletons and the top ten take roughly an eighth. This clone was seen more than once but under ten times. Antigen unknown. Broader study findings: The study found complete responders had baseline diversity similar to newly diagnosed patients.

All the patients suffered relapse after autologous stem cell transplantation, and brentuximab vedotin exposure differed. The CDR3 spans 13 residues. Trimming cost V 5 bases and J 0 bases, with 10 bases left between them. The V gene's germline CDR1 is GTSNPN and CDR2 SVGIG (reference sequence). This sample comprised peripheral blood mononuclear cells (PBMCs), obtained at baseline. The chain employs TRBV30 and TRBJ1-1; D is unclear. The source is a human donor with classical Hodgkin lymphoma. The CDR3 DNA reads TGTGCCTGGGCAAGGAACTTGAACACTGAAGCTTTCTTT. Translated: CAWARNLNTEAFF.